This T cell receptor beta chain was sequenced during a study of CD8 T cells in Susac syndrome. Trimming stripped 10 bases from V and 6 bases from J, with 10 bases between. CDR1 is SNHLY, CDR2 FYNNEI, per germline. The CDR3 loop spans 11 amino acids. With random hexamers, 0.5 to 1 ug RNA was reverse transcribed. immunoSEQ multiplex PCR amplified TCR beta CDR3 across 54 Vbeta, 13 Jbeta. Each CDR3 protein is one row after TCRdb ran MiXCR on the immunoSEQ multiplex PCR reads. Of around 130,000 distinct CDR3 sequences in the sample, 75% to 90% were seen once. TEMRA cells underwent FACS enrichment and CD8+ and CD4+ T cells underwent negative isolation.

The material sequenced was CD8+ T cells from PBMCs. The TCR originated in a human donor with multiple sclerosis. V gene TRBV2 combines with J gene TRBJ2-1; D is uncertain. The CDR3 sequence is CATTMPNEQFF. The CDR3 coding sequence is TGTGCCACCACCATGCCCAATGAGCAGTTCTTC.